These T cell receptor beta chains were read from a single sample in a study of molecular identifiers for immune sequencing clone quantification. TCRdb re-analysed the PCR reads in MiXCR, keeping a single row per CDR3 protein. The repertoire consists of around 320,000 distinct CDR3 sequences, with roughly 23% occurring once and the leading ten covering 0.7% to 0.95%. The sample was naive CD8+ T cells from blood, with Jurkat cell RNA spiked in. The source of these receptors is a human donor in good health. Some libraries in this study had Jurkat cell RNA spiked in. Each CDR3 is given with its conserved first and last residue. The order of the fields is clone size, J gene, V gene, D gene, CDR3 protein, CDR3 DNA. A D gene is named only where the DNA matches it firmly. Clone size appears in some rows only: once, few, many, or a class for an expanded clone.

>few|TRBJ2-1|TRBV5-6|NA
CASSFSFGAGQTYNEQFF
TGTGCCAGCAGCTTTAGTTTCGGCGCGGGACAGACCTACAATGAGCAGTTCTTC
>many|TRBJ1-3|TRBV9|NA
CASSVGTVPGNTIYF
TGTGCCAGCAGCGTAGGGACAGTACCTGGAAACACCATATATTTT
>NA|TRBJ1-1|TRBV4-3|NA
CASSQSDSMNTEAFF
TGCGCCAGCAGCCAGTCTGACAGTATGAACACTGAAGCTTTCTTT
>few|TRBJ2-3|TRBV12-3/TRBV12-4|TRBD2
CASSPGLAGLVDTQYF
TGTGCCAGCAGCCCCGGACTAGCGGGGCTCGTAGATACGCAGTATTTT
>many|TRBJ1-2|TRBV28|TRBD1
CASNQPGTESNYGYTF
TGTGCCAGCAATCAGCCAGGGACAGAATCCAACTATGGCTACACCTTC
>many|TRBJ1-2|TRBV7-2|NA
CASSLASSYGYTF
TGTGCCAGCAGCTTAGCGAGCAGCTATGGCTACACCTTC
>NA|TRBJ2-3|TRBV3-1|NA
CASSQNRGTDTQYF
TGTGCCAGCAGCCAAAACAGGGGCACAGATACGCAGTATTTT
>NA|TRBJ1-1|TRBV28|NA
CASSPLRCEAFF
TGTGCCAGCAGCCCTCTTCGCTGCGAAGCTTTCTTT
>few|TRBJ2-3|TRBV10-3|NA
CAISARGSDTQYF
TGTGCCATCAGCGCCCGCGGCTCAGATACGCAGTATTTT
>NA|TRBJ1-1|TRBV15|NA
CATSVRGTEAFF
TGTGCCACCAGCGTTCGGGGCACTGAAGCTTTCTTT
>many|TRBJ2-3|TRBV29-1|NA
CSVEGGSGEDTQYF
TGCAGCGTTGAGGGGGGAAGCGGCGAGGATACGCAGTATTTT
>NA|TRBJ2-7|TRBV20-1|TRBD1
CSARTGAGYEQYF
TGCAGTGCCCGGACAGGGGCGGGTTACGAGCAGTACTTC
>NA|TRBJ2-5|TRBV29-1|TRBD2
CSVDGLASGPEETRYF
TGCAGCGTTGATGGGTTAGCTAGCGGGCCAGAAGAGACCCGGTACTTC
>many|TRBJ2-7|TRBV5-5|NA
CASSLGGQTLDYEQYF
TGTGCCAGCAGCTTGGGGGGCCAGACCCTGGACTACGAGCAGTACTTC
>few|TRBJ2-1|TRBV7-6|NA
CASSLVPGLNNEQFF
TGTGCCAGCAGCTTAGTCCCGGGGTTGAACAATGAGCAGTTCTTC
>few|TRBJ2-3|TRBV21-1|NA
CASSRTSGGPDTDTQYF
TGTGCCAGCAGCAGGACTAGCGGGGGGCCTGACACAGATACGCAGTATTTT
>few|TRBJ1-6|TRBV12-3/TRBV12-4|TRBD1
CASSYTGDSPLHF
TGTGCCAGCAGTTATACAGGGGATTCACCCCTCCACTTT
>NA|TRBJ1-1|TRBV3-1|NA
CASSQIGENTEAFF
TGTGCCAGCAGCCAAATAGGGGAGAACACTGAAGCTTTCTTT
>NA|TRBJ1-1|TRBV4-1|NA
CASSQVSSYTEASF
TGCGCCAGCAGCCAAGTTTCGTCCTACACTGAAGCTTCCTTT
>few|TRBJ2-7|TRBV20-1|NA
CSATTYAYEQYF
TGCAGTGCTACCACGTACGCCTACGAGCAGTACTTC
>NA|TRBJ2-5|TRBV7-7|NA
CASSFARGETQYF
TGTGCTAGCAGCTTTGCCCGGGGAGAGACCCAGTACTTC
>many|TRBJ1-1|TRBV6-2/TRBV6-3|TRBD1
CASRQGRITEAFF
TGTGCCAGCAGACAGGGGCGCATCACTGAAGCTTTCTTT
>many|TRBJ2-3|TRBV5-1|TRBD2
CASSPGTNF
TGCGCCAGCAGCCCCGGGACTAACTTT
>NA|TRBJ1-1|TRBV30|NA
CAWSALGGLGTEAFF
TGTGCCTGGAGTGCCCTGGGGGGGCTGGGCACTGAAGCTTTCTTT
>many|TRBJ2-1|TRBV7-8|TRBD1
CAISPIRQGDEQFF
TGTGCCATATCCCCGATAAGACAGGGCGATGAGCAGTTCTTC
>NA|TRBJ1-5|TRBV27|NA
CASGLRASNQPQHF
TGTGCCAGCGGGCTGAGGGCTAGCAATCAGCCCCAGCATTTT
>many|TRBJ1-2|TRBV18|NA
CASSPSGSNYGYTF
TGTGCCAGCTCACCGTCCGGCAGCAACTATGGCTACACCTTC
>many|TRBJ1-2|TRBV7-9|NA
CASSPDGGHYGYTF
TGTGCCAGCAGCCCCGATGGGGGACACTATGGCTACACCTTC
>many|TRBJ2-7|TRBV25-1|NA
CASSDPESSGPASYEQYF
TGTGCCAGCAGTGACCCAGAGAGCTCCGGGCCGGCTTCCTACGAGCAGTACTTC
>NA|TRBJ2-7|TRBV5-6|TRBD1
CASSLARQGSYEQYF
TGTGCCAGCAGCTTAGCAAGACAGGGTTCCTACGAGCAGTACTTC
>many|TRBJ1-2|TRBV29-1|NA
CSVEQESNYGYTF
TGCAGCGTTGAACAGGAATCTAACTATGGCTACACCTTC
>many|TRBJ2-1|TRBV2|TRBD2
CASRSLAGVYYEQFF
TGTGCCAGCAGATCGCTAGCGGGAGTTTACTATGAGCAGTTCTTC
>few|TRBJ2-2|TRBV28|TRBD1
CASRPRTGDTGELFF
TGTGCCAGCAGACCAAGGACAGGGGACACCGGGGAGCTGTTTTTT
>many|TRBJ1-5|TRBV28|TRBD1
CASSLRQGENQPQHF
TGTGCCAGCAGTCTCCGACAGGGAGAGAATCAGCCCCAGCATTTT
>NA|TRBJ2-3|TRBV6-2/TRBV6-3|NA
CASSYFVGVNTDTQYF
TGTGCCAGCAGTTACTTCGTGGGAGTAAACACAGATACGCAGTATTTT
>many|TRBJ2-7|TRBV4-1|TRBD1
CASSYRTGYAYEQYF
TGCGCCAGCAGCTATCGGACAGGGTATGCCTACGAGCAGTACTTC
>many|TRBJ1-1|TRBV28|TRBD1
CASSQGQGMNTEAFF
TGTGCCAGCAGCCAAGGACAGGGTATGAACACTGAAGCTTTCTTT
>NA|TRBJ2-5|TRBV5-1|TRBD2
CASSLDLAGGPEFETQYF
TGCGCCAGCAGCTTGGACCTTGCGGGGGGGCCCGAGTTTGAGACCCAGTACTTC
>NA|TRBJ1-1|TRBV28|TRBD1
CASSFPGGSEAFF
TGTGCCAGCAGTTTCCCAGGGGGCTCTGAAGCTTTCTTT
>NA|TRBJ1-1|TRBV12-3/TRBV12-4|NA
CASTKWADEAFF
TGTGCCAGCACCAAGTGGGCAGATGAAGCTTTCTTT